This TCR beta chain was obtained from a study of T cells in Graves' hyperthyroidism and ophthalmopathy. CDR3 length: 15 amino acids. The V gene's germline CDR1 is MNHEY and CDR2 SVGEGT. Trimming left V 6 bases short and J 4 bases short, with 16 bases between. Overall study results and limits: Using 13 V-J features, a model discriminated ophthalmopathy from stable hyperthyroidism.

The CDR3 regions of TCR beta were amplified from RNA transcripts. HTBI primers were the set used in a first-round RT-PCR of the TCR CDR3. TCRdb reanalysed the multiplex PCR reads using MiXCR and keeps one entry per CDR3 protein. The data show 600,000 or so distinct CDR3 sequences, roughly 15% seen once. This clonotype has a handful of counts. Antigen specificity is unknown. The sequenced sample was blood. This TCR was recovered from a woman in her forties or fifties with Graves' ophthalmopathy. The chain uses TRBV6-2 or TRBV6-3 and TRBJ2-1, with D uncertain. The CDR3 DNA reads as TGTGCCAGCAGCCAGCGAATAGGCTCTTACAATGAGCAGTTCTTC. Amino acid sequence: CASSQRIGSYNEQFF.